The 14 T cell receptor beta chains given below trace back to one sample, sequenced in a study of blood T cell repertoires in COVID-19. Libraries were prepared by immunoSEQ multiplex PCR; TCRdb keeps only in-frame clonotypes and omits some of them. Here the sample spans about 190,000 clones, about 85% being singletons. The source material was peripheral blood. These TCRs come from a human donor in a cohort sampled during active COVID-19.

This rearrangement joins TRBV27 to TRBJ2-7; 11 bases are a match to TRBD2. The germline gives CDR1 MNHEY, CDR2 SMNVEV (reference sequence). This CDR3 comprises 15 residues. The V segment lost 6 bases and the J segment 0 bases; nucleotides outside the gene matches: 4. The CDR3 bases are TGTGCCAGCAGCAGACTAGCGGGACTCTCCTACGAGCAGTACTTC. Protein product: CASSRLAGLSYEQYF.

This chain joins TRBV6-6 and TRBJ2-5, with TRBD1 matching 7 bases. Trimming took 7 bases from V and 1 from J; bases not matched to a gene: 3. This CDR3 comprises 13 residues. The germline CDR1 and CDR2 sequences are MNHNY and SVGAGI (reference sequence). CDR3 sequence: CASTGTAQETQYF. CDR3 DNA: TGTGCCAGCACCGGGACAGCCCAAGAGACCCAGTACTTC.

In this sample, this clone turned up once. The chain recombines TRBV7-2 with TRBJ1-2; D uncertain. Germline assignment: CDR1 SGHTA and CDR2 FQGNSA. CDR3 length: 13 residues. Trimming stripped 5 bases from V and 4 bases from J, with 11 bases between. The CDR3 region is CASSATQSYGYTF. The CDR3 DNA is TGTGCCAGCAGCGCGACTCAGAGCTATGGCTACACCTTC.

The chain combines TRBV20-1 with TRBJ1-4; D is possibly TRBD1 (5 bases). The V gene's germline CDR1 is DFQATT and CDR2 SNEGSKA (reference sequence). Trimming took off 7 bases at V and 8 bases at J, with 11 bases between the two ends. The CDR3 has 11 amino acids. CDR3 protein: CSGSAGEKLFF. CDR3 DNA sequence: TGCAGTGGGTCAGCAGGGGAAAAACTGTTTTTT.

The CDR3 nucleotides read TGTGCCAGCAGCACAGGGACTGAAGCTTTCTTT. Translating it yields CASSTGTEAFF. This chain connects TRBV5-6 to TRBJ1-1, with D possibly matching TRBD1 (6 bases). Between the trimmed V and J ends, which lost 4 bases and 5 bases, there was a span of 6 bases. Per germline, CDR1 SGHDT and CDR2 YYEEEE. The CDR3 extends over 11 amino acids.

This chain uses TRBV28 with TRBJ2-7; 7 bases agree with TRBD1. This CDR3 has 12 residues. The germline CDR1 and CDR2 sequences are MDHEN and SYDVKM. Trimming cost V 3 bases and J 13 bases; bases outside gene matches: 9. CDR3 coding DNA: TGTGCCAGCAGTTTGGGACAGCGGACCTTTTACTTC. It codes for CASSLGQRTFYF.

The J gene is TRBJ1-1, the V gene TRBV7-9; tentatively, D is TRBD1 (5 bases). V gave up 5 bases and J gave up 1 base, with 17 bases separating them. The CDR3 extends over 16 amino acids. Germline-derived CDR1 and CDR2 are SEHNR and FQNEAQ (reference sequence). This CDR3 is CASSLPGRQGNTEAFF. The CDR3 DNA follows: TGTGCCAGCAGCCTCCCTGGTCGGCAGGGGAACACTGAAGCTTTCTTT. The full variable domain, rest sourced from reference TRBV7-9 and TRBJ1-1, is DTGVSQNPRHKITKRGQNVTFRCDPISEHNRLYWYRQTLGQGPEFLTYFQNEAQLEKSRLLSDRFSAERPKGSFSTLEIQRTEQGDSAMYLCASSLPGRQGNTEAFFGQGTRLTVV.

The rearrangement joins TRBV18 to TRBJ2-3; 7 bases align to TRBD2. CDR1 is KGHSH, CDR2 LQKENI, per germline. The ends lost 0 bases at V and 2 bases at J; junction bases unmatched: 5. The CDR3 runs 16 residues. CDR3: CASSPPRAGVTDTQYF. In DNA form, the CDR3 reads TGTGCCAGCTCACCACCCCGGGCGGGGGTCACAGATACGCAGTATTTT.

This clone was seen only a few times. The chain has TRBV3-1 (or the pseudogene TRBV3-2) and TRBJ1-1; 10 bases are a match to TRBD1. The germline V gene encodes CDR1 LGHDT and CDR2 YNNKEL (reference sequence). CDR3 size: 16 residues. The trim removed 3 bases at V and 6 bases at J, leaving 10 bases unmatched. For the CDR3, the DNA is TGTGCCAGCAGCCAGGAAGGGACAGGGGCAACTTCTGAAGCTTTCTTT. Its translation is CASSQEGTGATSEAFF.

J is TRBJ2-2 and V is TRBV27; D may be TRBD2 (5 bases). V lost 3 bases and J 6 bases, leaving 23 bases between the germline ends. The CDR3 totals 18 residues. Germline V gene data show CDR1 as MNHEY and CDR2 as SMNVEV (reference sequence). The CDR3 coding sequence is TGTGCCAGCAGTTTCGGACCCTCCAACCCCCGGAGGTCCGGGGAGCTGTTTTTT. It specifies CASSFGPSNPRRSGELFF.

V gene TRBV29-1 combines with J gene TRBJ2-1, with D perhaps TRBD1 (7 bases). This CDR3 spans 12 amino acids. Trimming removed 3 bases from V and 7 bases from J, with 10 bases in between. Looked up from germline, CDR1 is SQVTM and CDR2 is ANQGSEA. In DNA, the CDR3 is TGCAGCGTTGACAGGGGGGAAAATGAGCAGTTCTTC. It codes for CSVDRGENEQFF.

This clone was seen a few times. This sequence joins TRBV4-2 and TRBJ1-2, with TRBD1 as a possible D gene (5 bases). Looked up from germline, CDR1 is LGHNA and CDR2 is YNFKEQ. V gave up 1 base and J gave up 8 bases, with 11 bases separating them. The length of the CDR3 is 13 residues. CDR3 in amino acids: CASSQGIQGGYTF. The CDR3 region has the DNA TGTGCCAGCAGCCAAGGGATTCAGGGCGGCTACACCTTC.

This chain links TRBV6-5 with TRBJ2-7; weak D call: TRBD2 (5 bases). This CDR3 has 14 residues. Germline-derived CDR1 and CDR2 are MNHEY and SVGAGI. V dropped 6 bases and J dropped 6 bases, with 18 bases sitting between them. CDR3 amino acids: CASRVGERFGEQYF. CDR3 DNA: TGTGCCAGCAGGGTCGGGGAGCGATTTGGCGAGCAGTACTTC.

The V gene is TRBV19, the J gene TRBJ1-1; TRBD1 might be the D (5 bases). The CDR3 has 16 amino acids. Germline V gives CDR1 LNHDA, CDR2 SQIVND (reference sequence). The V end was cut by 2 bases, the J end by 4 bases, with 17 bases between. The CDR3 DNA sequence: TGTGCCAGTAGTATATCTCCCACAGGTCGGTTCACTGAAGCTTTCTTT. Its translation is CASSISPTGRFTEAFF.